This T cell receptor (beta chain) derives from a study of T cell repertoires in cytomegalovirus infection. Background on the study: TCR beta signatures that were public indicated CMV infection and matching HLA type.

This clonotype was detected many times. Antigen: not known. The CDR3 is 16 amino acids. CDR1 and CDR2 (germline): SGHNT, YYREEE (reference sequence). J was trimmed by 8 bases and V by 4 bases; bases with no gene match: 14. Findings and limits, study-wide: CMV carriers with the relevant HLA were identified by cumulative public TCR beta family frequency. HLA-C-restricted CMV-specific TCR beta clonotypes were dominant in the ex vivo response.

Each CDR3 protein gets one entry after TCRdb re-called the reads with MiXCR. In the table there are approximately 170,000 distinct CDR3 sequences, 14% of which are singletons. This receptor was obtained from a human donor in good health (CMV status not recorded). Some clones in this sample may be carry-over from other donors' samples. Sequencing input: PBMCs. This chain joins TRBV5-4 and TRBJ2-1, with TRBD1 matching over 8 bases. The CDR3 region is CASSQTQGAGWDEQFF. CDR3 coding DNA: TGTGCCAGCAGCCAGACCCAGGGGGCTGGTTGGGATGAGCAGTTCTTC.